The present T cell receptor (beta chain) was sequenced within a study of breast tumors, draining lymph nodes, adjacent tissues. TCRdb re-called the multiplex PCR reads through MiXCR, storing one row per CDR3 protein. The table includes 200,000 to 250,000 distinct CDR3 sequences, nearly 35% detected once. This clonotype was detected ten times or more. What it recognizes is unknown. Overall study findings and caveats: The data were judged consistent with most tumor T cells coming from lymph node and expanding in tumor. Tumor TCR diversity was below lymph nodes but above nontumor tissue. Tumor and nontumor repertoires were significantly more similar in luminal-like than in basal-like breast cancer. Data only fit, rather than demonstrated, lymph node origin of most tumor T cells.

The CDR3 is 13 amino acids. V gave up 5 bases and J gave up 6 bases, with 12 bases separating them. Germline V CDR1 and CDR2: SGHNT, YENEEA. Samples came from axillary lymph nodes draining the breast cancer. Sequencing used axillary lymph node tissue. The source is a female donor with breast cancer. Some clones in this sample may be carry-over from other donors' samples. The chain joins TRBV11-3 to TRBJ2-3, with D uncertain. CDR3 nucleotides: TGTGCCAGCAGCCGCCATCTCCCGGATACGCAGTATTTT. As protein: CASSRHLPDTQYF. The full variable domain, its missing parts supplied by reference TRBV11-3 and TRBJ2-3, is EAGVVQSPRYKIIEKKQPVAFWCNPISGHNTLYWYLQNLGQGPELLIRYENEEAVDDSQLPKDRFSAERLKGVDSTLKIQPAELGDSAVYLCASSRHLPDTQYFGPGTRLTVL.